The 18 T cell receptor beta chains in this list originate from one sample, sequenced in a study of metastatic and nonmetastatic thyroid tumors. Patients underwent thyroid surgery, and none had received any treatment before it. TCRdb reassembled clones from the PCR reads with MiXCR. The table shows roughly 15,000 clones, with around 25% occurring only once. Specimen: adjacent normal tissue. These receptors were obtained from a female donor with papillary thyroid cancer or a benign thyroid nodule (not recorded which). Some clones in this sample may be carry-over from other donors' samples.

This clone was seen many times. J is TRBJ2-7 and V is TRBV18, with D perhaps matching TRBD2 (6 bases). The length of the CDR3 is 15 residues. Germline V CDR1 and CDR2: KGHSH, LQKENI. V lost 2 bases to trimming and J lost 6 bases, with 17 bases between them. For the CDR3, the DNA is TGTGCCAGCTCACCATATGAGGGAGGTGGGGGCGAGCAGTACTTC. It specifies CASSPYEGGGGEQYF.

Regarding this clone: Relative to the germline gene, one junction end is altered; a read error may explain this. The rearrangement uses TRBV4-3 and TRBJ2-1, with TRBD1 identical over 10 bases. CDR3 size: 17 residues. The germline CDR1 and CDR2 sequences are LGHNA and YSLEER. The CDR3 bases are TGCTCCAGCAGCCAAGCCTACCGGGACAGGGGTTACAATGAGCAGTTCTTC. Its protein is CSSSQAYRDRGYNEQFF.

The chain employs TRBV25-1 and TRBJ1-6, with 8 bases identical to TRBD1. V shed 8 bases, J shed 9 bases, and the junction held 6 bases outside the gene matches. The CDR3 contains 13 residues. Germline V gene data show CDR1 as MGHDK and CDR2 as SYGVNS. CDR3 nucleotide sequence: TGTGCCAGCCGGGGACAGGAGGGTTCACCCCTCCACTTT. This encodes CASRGQEGSPLHF.

This clone showed up many times. This chain uses TRBV4-2 with TRBJ2-7, with TRBD2 identical over 11 bases. The V gene end was trimmed by 5 bases and the J gene end by 4 bases; junction bases not matched to a gene: 7. CDR1 and CDR2 from the germline V gene are LGHNA and YNFKEQ. The CDR3 extends over 15 amino acids. In DNA form, the CDR3 reads TGTGCCAGCAGCTCCTCCGGGACTAGCGGTTACGAGCAGTACTTC. Translated, it gives CASSSSGTSGYEQYF.

This clone was recorded a few times. The rearrangement uses TRBV12-3 or TRBV12-4 and TRBJ1-1, with unresolved D. The V end was cut by 3 bases, the J end by 6 bases, with 11 bases between. The CDR3 runs to 13 residues. CDR3 region: CASSFEMGAEAFF. The CDR3, as DNA: TGTGCCAGCAGTTTTGAGATGGGTGCTGAAGCTTTCTTT.

This clone was counted many times. The chain employs TRBV19 and TRBJ2-1, with D maybe TRBD1 (6 bases). V was clipped by 4 bases and J by 3 bases, with 16 bases between them. Per the germline V gene, CDR1 is LNHDA and CDR2 is SQIVND (reference sequence). The CDR3 is 16 residues long. CDR3 in DNA: TGTGCCAGTAGTAACCTAGGGGGAGTGAACTACAATGAGCAGTTCTTC. Its translation: CASSNLGGVNYNEQFF. The whole variable domain, remainder taken from reference TRBV19 and TRBJ2-1, is DGGITQSPKYLFRKEGQNVTLSCEQNLNHDAMYWYRQDPGQGLRLIYYSQIVNDFQKGDIAEGYSVSREKKESFPLTVTSAQKNPTAFYLCASSNLGGVNYNEQFFGPGTRLTVL.

As regards this clone: A much larger clone differs by one base, so this may be a read error. CDR3 sequence: CSSSLANRNWGEKLFF. The CDR3 DNA follows: TGTTCCAGCAGCTTGGCCAACAGGAATTGGGGTGAAAAACTGTTTTTT. J is TRBJ1-4 and V is TRBV5-6; possible D gene TRBD1, 5 bases. The germline gives CDR1 SGHDT, CDR2 YYEEEE. The CDR3 is made up of 16 amino acids.

In its sample, this clone is medium-sized. The V call is TRBV6-1, the J call TRBJ2-5; D might be TRBD1 (5 bases). This CDR3 is built from 14 residues. Germline-derived CDR1 and CDR2 are MNHNS and SASEGT. With 6 bases removed from V and 4 bases from J, the gap between germline ends came to 15 bases. In DNA, the CDR3 is TGTGCCAGCAGAGGACAACCAAAGCCAGAGACCCAGTACTTC. It encodes CASRGQPKPETQYF.

This clone was seen many times. The chain has TRBV2 and TRBJ2-5; D not resolved. V was cut by 8 bases and J by 5 bases, with 9 bases left in between. There are 11 residues in the CDR3. Per the germline V gene, CDR1 is SNHLY and CDR2 is FYNNEI. The DNA of the CDR3 is TGTGCCAGCTTGGTTTCGGAGACCCAGTACTTC. It translates to CASLVSETQYF.

CDR3: CASSATSGRRDTQYF. The CDR3 DNA reads TGTGCCAGCAGTGCGACTAGCGGGAGGAGAGATACGCAGTATTTT. The genes are TRBV2 and TRBJ2-3; TRBD2 aligns across 13 bases. Germline CDR1 and CDR2: SNHLY and FYNNEI. This CDR3 contains 15 residues. Germline trimming cut 4 bases from V and 5 bases from J; bases unmatched to any gene: 3.

This clone occurred a few times. The same CDR3 can be traced to other DNA sequences in this sample. The J gene is TRBJ2-7, the V gene TRBV10-3; D may be TRBD2 (5 bases). Germline CDR1 reads ENHRY; CDR2 reads SYGVKD. The CDR3 is 11 residues long. As DNA, the CDR3 is TGTGCAATAAAACGGGGCTACGAGCAGTACTTC. It is translated as CAIKRGYEQYF.

Many counts were recorded for this clone. V gene TRBV7-9 combines with J gene TRBJ2-3; TRBD2 is a possible D gene (6 bases). Trimming cost V 2 bases and J 3 bases, with 21 bases left between them. The CDR3 sequence is 18 residues long. Germline loops: CDR1 SEHNR, CDR2 FQNEAQ (reference sequence). The CDR3 loop reads CASSLSPWGDVGTDTQYF. The CDR3 DNA reads TGTGCCAGCAGCTTATCCCCTTGGGGGGACGTTGGAACAGATACGCAGTATTTT.

Comments on this clone: This clone may be a read error of a much larger clone one base away. The identical CDR3 is also encoded by other nucleotide sequences in the sample. The V call is TRBV5-4, the J call TRBJ2-3; tentatively, D is TRBD1 or TRBD2 (5 bases each). Germline V CDR1 and CDR2: SGHNT, YYREEE (reference sequence). The CDR3 has 15 residues. This chain's CDR3 is CASSRTGTHTDTQYF. The CDR3 DNA is TGTGCCAGCAGTCGGACCGGGACGCACACAGATACGCAATATTTT. Drawing the rest from reference TRBV5-4 and TRBJ2-3, the complete variable domain is ETGVTQSPTHLIKTRGQQVTLRCSSQSGHNTVSWYQQALGQGPQFIFQYYREEENGRGNFPPRFSGLQFPNYSSELNVNALELDDSALYLCASSRTGTHTDTQYFGPGTRLTVL.

Regarding this clone: A much larger clone differs from this one at a single base, so this may be a read error. The V and J genes are TRBV4-1 and TRBJ2-5; D possibly corresponds to TRBD2 (6 bases). This CDR3 region has 16 residues. Looked up from germline, CDR1 is MGHRA and CDR2 is YSYEKL. Trimming pared 2 bases from V and 5 bases from J, leaving 18 bases between. CDR3: CASSQSASVVGETQYF. In DNA, the CDR3 is TGCGCCAGCAGCCAATCCGCTAGCGTAGTCGGCGAGACCCAGTACTTC.

This clone was detected ten times or more. The chain links TRBV18 to TRBJ1-2; D is unclear. Trimming stripped 1 base from V and 5 bases from J, with 23 bases between. Germline values: CDR1 KGHSH, CDR2 LQKENI. This CDR3 spans 18 amino acids. The CDR3 DNA sequence: TGTGCCAGCTCACCACTTGATTCTAGAGGGAAGTCACAATATGGCTACACCTTC. The encoded protein is CASSPLDSRGKSQYGYTF.

This clone appeared many times. The J gene is TRBJ2-1, the V gene TRBV5-1, with TRBD2 matching 15 bases. Germline lookup yields CDR1 SGHRS and CDR2 YFSETQ. The CDR3 loop spans 19 amino acids. V trimming: 3 bases; J trimming: 9 bases; junction bases outside the gene matches: 16. The CDR3 here is CASSSLLPGLAGGPSEQFF. The CDR3 DNA is TGCGCCAGCAGCTCACTTCTACCGGGACTAGCGGGAGGACCCAGTGAGCAGTTCTTC.

At least ten counts were recorded for this clone. The sample has other DNA sequences that encode this CDR3 too. The chain carries TRBV14 and TRBJ2-6; D gene uncertain. The CDR3 is made up of 17 amino acids. The germline gives CDR1 SGHDN, CDR2 FVKESK. Trimming cost V 1 base and J 2 bases, with 12 bases left between them. The CDR3, as DNA: TGTGCCAGCAGCCAAGGACGGCCCCTGGCTGGGGCCAACGTCCTGACTTTC. It translates to CASSQGRPLAGANVLTF.

This clone has a count of ten or more. This may come from a read error, since a much larger clone is one base off. The sample contains more than one DNA sequence encoding this CDR3. The CDR3 DNA reads as TGTGCCAGTAGTTTCGAAGCGGGAGGGGGAGAGACCCAGTACTTC. Its protein is CASSFEAGGGETQYF. The chain recombines TRBV12-3 or TRBV12-4 with TRBJ2-5; 10 bases align to TRBD2. This CDR3 spans 15 amino acids.